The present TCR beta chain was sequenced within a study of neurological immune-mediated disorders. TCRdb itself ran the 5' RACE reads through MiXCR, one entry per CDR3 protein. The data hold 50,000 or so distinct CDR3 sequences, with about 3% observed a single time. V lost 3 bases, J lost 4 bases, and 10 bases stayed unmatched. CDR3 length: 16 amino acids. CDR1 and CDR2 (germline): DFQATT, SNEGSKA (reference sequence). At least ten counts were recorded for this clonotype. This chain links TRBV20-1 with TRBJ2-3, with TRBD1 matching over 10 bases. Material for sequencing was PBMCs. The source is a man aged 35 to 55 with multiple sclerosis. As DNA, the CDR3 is TGCAGTGCTAGTCCAACCGGGACAGGGGCATCAGATACGCAGTATTTT. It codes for CSASPTGTGASDTQYF.